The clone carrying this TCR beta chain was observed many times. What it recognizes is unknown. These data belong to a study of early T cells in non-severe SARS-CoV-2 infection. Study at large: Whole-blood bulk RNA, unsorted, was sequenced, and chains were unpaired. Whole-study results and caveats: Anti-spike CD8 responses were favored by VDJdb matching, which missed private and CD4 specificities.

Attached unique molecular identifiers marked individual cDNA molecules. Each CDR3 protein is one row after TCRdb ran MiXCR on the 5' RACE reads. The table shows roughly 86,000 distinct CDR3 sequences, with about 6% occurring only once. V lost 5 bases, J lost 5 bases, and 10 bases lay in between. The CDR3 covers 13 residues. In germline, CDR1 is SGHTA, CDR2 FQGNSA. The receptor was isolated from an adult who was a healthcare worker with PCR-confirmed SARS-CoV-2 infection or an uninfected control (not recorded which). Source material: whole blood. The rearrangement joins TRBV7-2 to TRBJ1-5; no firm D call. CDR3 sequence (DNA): TGTGCCAGCAGCCCCACTTTTTATCAGCCCCAGCATTTT. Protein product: CASSPTFYQPQHF.